A selection of T cell receptor beta chains follows, all from one sample in a study of T cell responses to AZD1222 COVID-19 vaccine. Some clones are missing from TCRdb's copy, which holds only in-frame ones; the method was immunoSEQ multiplex PCR. The sample comprises around 88,000 clones, about 90% of which are singletons, and around 10% rests with the top ten. The sequencing used peripheral blood, collected on day 0 of MenACWY control vaccination. The receptors were sampled from an adult in good health. Both conserved end residues are part of each CDR3. The order of the fields is V gene, CDR3 protein.

v_call: TRBV6-2/TRBV6-3
cdr3_aa: CASSSFRDPTYEQYF

v_call: TRBV5-1
cdr3_aa: CASTTTQSSYEQYF

v_call: TRBV3-1/TRBV3-2
cdr3_aa: CASSQAGAGGISNQPQHF

v_call: TRBV19
cdr3_aa: CASRLAGDQETQYF

v_call: TRBV25-1
cdr3_aa: CASTRGTGNTIYF

v_call: TRBV9
cdr3_aa: CASSENLVREQFF

v_call: TRBV5-1
cdr3_aa: CASSRTGGASANEKLFF

v_call: TRBV7-2
cdr3_aa: CASSPAGGAYNSPLHF

v_call: TRBV18
cdr3_aa: CASRRDRENTEAFF

v_call: TRBV18
cdr3_aa: CASSRDSFMNTEAFF

v_call: TRBV4-2
cdr3_aa: CASSQRGQGSSYNSPLHF

v_call: TRBV6-6
cdr3_aa: CASSPRAGGEETQYF